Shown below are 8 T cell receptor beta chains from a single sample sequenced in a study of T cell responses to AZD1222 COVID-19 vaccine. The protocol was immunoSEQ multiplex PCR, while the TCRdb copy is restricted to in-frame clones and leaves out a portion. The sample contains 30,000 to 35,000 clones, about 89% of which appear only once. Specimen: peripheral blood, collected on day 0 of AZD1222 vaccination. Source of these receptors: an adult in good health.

The CDR3 is CASSYRNTEAFF. As DNA, the CDR3 is TGTGCCAGCAGTTACAGGAACACTGAAGCTTTCTTT. The chain uses TRBV6-6 and TRBJ1-1; D gene ambiguous. V was pared by 2 bases and J by 1 base, with 2 bases between. Germline CDR1 reads MNHNY; CDR2 reads SVGAGI (reference sequence). This CDR3 spans 12 amino acids.

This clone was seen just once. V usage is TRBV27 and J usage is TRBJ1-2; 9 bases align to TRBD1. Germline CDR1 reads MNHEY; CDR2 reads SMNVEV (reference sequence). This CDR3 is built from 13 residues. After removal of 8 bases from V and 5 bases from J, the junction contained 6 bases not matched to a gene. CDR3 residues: CASGTGIGYGYTF. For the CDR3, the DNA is TGTGCCAGCGGGACAGGGATCGGATATGGCTACACCTTC.

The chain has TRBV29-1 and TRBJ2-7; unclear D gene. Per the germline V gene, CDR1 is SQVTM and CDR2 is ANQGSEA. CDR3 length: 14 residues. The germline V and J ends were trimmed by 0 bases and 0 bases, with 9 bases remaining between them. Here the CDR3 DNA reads TGCAGCGTTGAAGATCGTAGGGACTCCTACGAGCAGTACTTC. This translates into CSVEDRRDSYEQYF.

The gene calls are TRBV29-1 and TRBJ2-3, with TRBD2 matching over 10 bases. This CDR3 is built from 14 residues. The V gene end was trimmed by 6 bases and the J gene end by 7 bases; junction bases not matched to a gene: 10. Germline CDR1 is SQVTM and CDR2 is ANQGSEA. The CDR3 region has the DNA TGCAGCGTCGACCTAGCGGGGGTCACCAATACGCAGTATTTT. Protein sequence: CSVDLAGVTNTQYF.

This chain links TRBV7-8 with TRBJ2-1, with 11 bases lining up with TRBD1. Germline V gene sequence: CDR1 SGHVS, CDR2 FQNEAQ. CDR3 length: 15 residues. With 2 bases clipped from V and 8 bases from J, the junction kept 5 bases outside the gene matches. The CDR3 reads CASSLRRDRGYEQFF. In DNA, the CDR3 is TGTGCCAGCAGCTTAAGGCGGGACAGGGGGTATGAGCAGTTCTTC.

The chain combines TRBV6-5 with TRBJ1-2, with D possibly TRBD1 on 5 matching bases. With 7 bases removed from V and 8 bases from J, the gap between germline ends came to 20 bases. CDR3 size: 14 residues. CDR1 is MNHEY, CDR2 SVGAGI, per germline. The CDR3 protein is CASIPRETPGGYTF. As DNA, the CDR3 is TGTGCCAGCATCCCTAGAGAGACCCCAGGGGGCTACACCTTC.

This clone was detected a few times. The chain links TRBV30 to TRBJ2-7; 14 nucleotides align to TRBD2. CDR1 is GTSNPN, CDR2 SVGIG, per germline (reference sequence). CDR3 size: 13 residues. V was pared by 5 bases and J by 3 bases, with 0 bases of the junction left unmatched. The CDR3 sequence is CAWGTSGGYEQYF. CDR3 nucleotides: TGTGCCTGGGGGACTAGCGGGGGCTACGAGCAGTACTTC.

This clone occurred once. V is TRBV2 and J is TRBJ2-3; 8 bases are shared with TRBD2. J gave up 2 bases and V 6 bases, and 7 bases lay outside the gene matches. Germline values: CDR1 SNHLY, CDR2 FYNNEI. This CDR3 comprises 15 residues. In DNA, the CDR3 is TGTGCCAGCAGCCGAGCGGGGGAGAACACAGATACGCAGTATTTT. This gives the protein CASSRAGENTDTQYF.